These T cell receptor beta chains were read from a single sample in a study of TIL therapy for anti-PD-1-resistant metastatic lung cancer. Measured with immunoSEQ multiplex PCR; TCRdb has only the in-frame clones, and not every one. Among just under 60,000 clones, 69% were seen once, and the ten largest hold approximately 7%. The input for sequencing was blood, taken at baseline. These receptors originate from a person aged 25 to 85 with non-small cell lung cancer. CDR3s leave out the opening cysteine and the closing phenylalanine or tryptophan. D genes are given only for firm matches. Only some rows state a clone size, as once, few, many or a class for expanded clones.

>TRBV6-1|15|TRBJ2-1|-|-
ASSEAGTVRVGGEQF
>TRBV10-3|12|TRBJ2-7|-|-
AITEAGALSEQY
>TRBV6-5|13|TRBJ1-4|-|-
ASSSLGGGEEKLF
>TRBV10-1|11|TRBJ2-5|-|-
ASSEGIQETQY
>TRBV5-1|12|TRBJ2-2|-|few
ASSLSGIAGELF
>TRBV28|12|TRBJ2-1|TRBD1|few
ASSSWTGSGEQF
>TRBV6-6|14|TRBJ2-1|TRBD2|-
ASSGGTSGAYNEQF
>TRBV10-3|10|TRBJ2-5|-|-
AISDWGETQY
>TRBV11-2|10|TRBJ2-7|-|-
ASRLQTREQY
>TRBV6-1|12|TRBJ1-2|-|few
ASRGDILAYGYT
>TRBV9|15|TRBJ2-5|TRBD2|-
ASSVRLAGGSQETQY
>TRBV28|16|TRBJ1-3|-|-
ASTPLRGRGQSGNTIY
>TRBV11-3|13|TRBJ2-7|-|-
ASSSDPAGVREQY
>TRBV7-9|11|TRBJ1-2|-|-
ASSRDTNYGYT